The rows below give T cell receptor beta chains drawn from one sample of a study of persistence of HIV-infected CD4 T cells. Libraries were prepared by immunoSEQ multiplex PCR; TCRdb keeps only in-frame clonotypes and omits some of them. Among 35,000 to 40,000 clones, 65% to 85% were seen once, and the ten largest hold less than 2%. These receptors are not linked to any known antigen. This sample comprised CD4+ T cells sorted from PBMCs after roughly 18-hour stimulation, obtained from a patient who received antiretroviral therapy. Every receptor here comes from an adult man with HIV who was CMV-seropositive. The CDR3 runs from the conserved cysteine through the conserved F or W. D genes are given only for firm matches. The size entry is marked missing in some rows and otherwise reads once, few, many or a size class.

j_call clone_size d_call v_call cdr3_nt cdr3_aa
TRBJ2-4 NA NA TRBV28 TGTGCCAGCACAGGCAAAAACATTCAGTACTTC CASTGKNIQYF
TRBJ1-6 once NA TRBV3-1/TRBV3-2 TGTGCCAGCAGTACTACGGGTTCTAATTCACCCCTCCACTTT CASSTTGSNSPLHF
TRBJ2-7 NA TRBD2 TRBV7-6 TGTGCCAGCAGCCATGAAGCGGGGACCTCCTACGAGCAGTACTTC CASSHEAGTSYEQYF
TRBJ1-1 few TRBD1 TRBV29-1 TGCAGCGTTTACCCAGGACAGGGGAGGGACACTGAAGCTTTCTTT CSVYPGQGRDTEAFF
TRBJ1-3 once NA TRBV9 TGTGCCAGCAGCGTAGCTAAGGCGGGAAACACCATATATTTT CASSVAKAGNTIYF
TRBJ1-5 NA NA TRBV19 TGTGCCAGTATGTGGGGACCCCGACAGTCTACCCCCAATCAGCCCCAGCATTTT CASMWGPRQSTPNQPQHF
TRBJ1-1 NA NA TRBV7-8 TGTGCCAGCAGCACCCAGGGTAAGGTCCGAACTGAAGCTTTCTTT CASSTQGKVRTEAFF
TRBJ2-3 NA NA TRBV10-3 TGTGCCATCAGTGCTACAGATACGCAGTATTTT CAISATDTQYF
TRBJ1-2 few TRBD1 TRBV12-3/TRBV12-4 TGTGCCAGCAGTTTGACAGGGGCCGATGGCTACACCTTC CASSLTGADGYTF
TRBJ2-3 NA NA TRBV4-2 TGTGCCAGCAGCCAAGATATAGGGACCACCACCAGCACAGATACGCAGTATTTT CASSQDIGTTTSTDTQYF
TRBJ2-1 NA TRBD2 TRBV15 TGTGCCACCAGCAGAGATACCGGGGTAGCGGGGGCCGCCAATGAGCAGTTCTTC CATSRDTGVAGAANEQFF
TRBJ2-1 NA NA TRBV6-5 TGTGCCAGCAGGACGGAGCATTTATACAATGAGCAGTTCTTC CASRTEHLYNEQFF
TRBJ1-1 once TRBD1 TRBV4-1 TGCGCCAGCAGCCCAGGACAGGGGCCGAACACTGAAGCTTTCTTT CASSPGQGPNTEAFF
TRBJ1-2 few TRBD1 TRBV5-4 TGTGCCAGCAGCTTGAACAGGGGGCGGGGTGGCTACACCTTC CASSLNRGRGGYTF
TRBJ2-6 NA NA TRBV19 TGTGCCAGTAGCCTACAGGGGGCCAACGTCCTGACTTTC CASSLQGANVLTF
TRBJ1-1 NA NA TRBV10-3 TGTGCCGCGAAAGGGAACATGAACACTGAAGCTTTCTTT CAAKGNMNTEAFF
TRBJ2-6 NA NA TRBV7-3 TGTGCCAGCAGGTCCGGGATTTCGGGGGCCAACGTCCTGACTTTC CASRSGISGANVLTF
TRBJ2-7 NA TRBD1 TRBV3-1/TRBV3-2 TGTGCCAGCAGCCCTGGGACAGGATGGTCCTACGAGCAGTACTTC CASSPGTGWSYEQYF
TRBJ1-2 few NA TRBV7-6 TGTGCCAGCAGCTTAGACGGGGACGGGTGGCGGTATGGCTACACCTTC CASSLDGDGWRYGYTF
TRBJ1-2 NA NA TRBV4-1 TGCGCCAGCAGCCAAGATACAGGGCCAGCCTATGGCTACACCTTC CASSQDTGPAYGYTF
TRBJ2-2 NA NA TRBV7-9 TGTGCCAGCAACGATCAGGGGCAGGGAGCCACCGGGGAGCTGTTTTTT CASNDQGQGATGELFF
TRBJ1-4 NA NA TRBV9 TGTGCCAGCAGCGTAGGGCACGCATCAACTAATGAAAAACTGTTTTTT CASSVGHASTNEKLFF